This TCR beta chain was identified in a study of T cell responses to AZD1222 COVID-19 vaccine. Study conclusions and caveats: Across spike, vaccine-associated CD4 TCRs were found, dominant at 160-218 and 743-854. It should be noted that donors were predominantly white British and more often female, and clonal diversity was possibly underestimated. None of the repertoires were sampled until the peak T cell response had passed. Spike-specific TCR breadth and depth were elevated following two AZD1222 doses.

There are 14 residues in the CDR3. Trimming shortened V by 0 bases and J by 5 bases, and 10 bases separated the two germline ends. CDR1 is LNHDA, CDR2 SQIVND, per germline (reference sequence). Regarding this clone: The antigen remains unidentified.

Measured with immunoSEQ multiplex PCR; TCRdb has only the in-frame clones, and not every one. The sample holds approximately 90,000 clones, just over 90% seen once. This sequence originates from an adult in good health. The sequencing used peripheral blood, collected on day 0 of AZD1222 vaccination. This chain joins TRBV19 and TRBJ2-5; D may be TRBD1 (6 bases). DNA for the CDR3: TGTGCCAGTAGTATAGACAGGGGTAGGGAGACCCAGTACTTC. As protein: CASSIDRGRETQYF.